The 32 T cell receptor beta chains reported below all come from one sample, sequenced in a study of shared clonotypes between healthy human individuals. Some clones are missing from TCRdb's copy, which holds only in-frame ones; the method was immunoSEQ multiplex PCR. The sample yields about half a million clones, around 79% seen once. Sequencing was done on a sample of PBMCs. These receptors came from a middle-aged woman in good health. Some clones in this sample may be carry-over from other donors' samples.

This clone was picked up many times. V is TRBV18 and J is TRBJ2-7; the D gene is possibly TRBD2 (7 bases). Germline-derived CDR1 and CDR2 are KGHSH and LQKENI. The CDR3 consists of 16 residues. V lost 2 bases to trimming and J lost 6 bases, with 20 bases between them. The CDR3 here is CASSPGLQGGPSEQYF. CDR3 nucleotide sequence: TGTGCCAGCTCACCAGGGTTACAGGGAGGGCCCTCCGAGCAGTACTTC.

This clone has a handful of counts. The genes are TRBV5-1 and TRBJ2-7; 9 nucleotides line up with TRBD2. From germline, CDR1 is SGHRS and CDR2 YFSETQ. The CDR3 runs 17 residues. V shed 5 bases, J shed 7 bases, and the junction held 19 bases outside the gene matches. CDR3 coding DNA: TGCGCCAGCAGAACTTCGTGGGGACTAGCAGATACCCCTGAGCAGTACTTC. Protein sequence: CASRTSWGLADTPEQYF.

The chain couples TRBV25-1 to TRBJ2-2, with 7 positions matching TRBD2. This CDR3 contains 15 residues. J lost 5 bases, V lost 6 bases, and 9 bases had no gene match. Germline CDR1 and CDR2: MGHDK and SYGVNS. The CDR3 DNA reads as TGTGCCAGCAGCCAAAGCGGGGTTATAACCGGGGAGCTGTTTTTT. It is translated as CASSQSGVITGELFF. Filled out from reference TRBV25-1 and TRBJ2-2, the complete variable domain reads EADIYQTPRYLVIGTGKKITLECSQTMGHDKMYWYQQDPGMELHLIHYSYGVNSTEKGDLSSESTVSRIRTEHFPLTLESARPSHTSQYLCASSQSGVITGELFFGEGSRLTVL.

J is TRBJ1-3 and V is TRBV4-1; D call uncertain. Germline CDR1 MGHRA, CDR2 YSYEKL. The V end was cut by 0 bases, the J end by 0 bases, with 9 bases between. The CDR3 sequence is 16 residues long. CDR3 sequence reads: CASSQEAGYSGNTIYF. CDR3 bases: TGCGCCAGCAGCCAAGAGGCGGGCTACTCTGGAAACACCATATATTTT.

The chain couples TRBV27 to TRBJ2-7; unclear D gene. The CDR3 extends over 12 amino acids. CDR1 MNHEY and CDR2 SMNVEV come from the germline V gene (reference sequence). V was cut by 3 bases and J by 7 bases, with 10 bases left in between. CDR3 sequence: CASSFFPGEQYF. CDR3 bases: TGTGCCAGCAGTTTTTTCCCTGGGGAGCAGTACTTC.

The CDR3, as DNA: TGTGCCAGCAGTGCCACAGGGGGCGCCGGCAATGAGCAGTTCTTC. Residues: CASSATGGAGNEQFF. This chain uses TRBV2 with TRBJ2-1; 9 bases align to TRBD1. Germline values: CDR1 SNHLY, CDR2 FYNNEI. The CDR3 totals 15 residues. V lost 4 bases, J lost 6 bases, and 7 bases stayed unmatched.

This clone was seen a handful of times. The chain is built from TRBV28 and TRBJ2-7; 9 bases agree with TRBD2. Trimming removed 5 bases from V and 4 bases from J; junction bases left unmatched: 3. Per germline, CDR1 MDHEN and CDR2 SYDVKM. This CDR3 comprises 13 residues. The CDR3 DNA reads as TGTGCCAGCAGTCGGCTAGCGGGGTACGAGCAGTACTTC. This sequence encodes CASSRLAGYEQYF.

The V gene is TRBV9, the J gene TRBJ2-7; D assignment may be TRBD1 or TRBD2 (5 bases each). Germline V gene data show CDR1 as SGDLS and CDR2 as YYNGEE. CDR3 size: 16 residues. The V end was cut by 4 bases, the J end by 0 bases, with 17 bases between. CDR3 residues: CASSPSRDAVSYEQYF. Written as DNA, the CDR3 is TGTGCCAGCAGCCCTTCCCGGGACGCCGTCTCCTACGAGCAGTACTTC.

CDR3 region: CASSHDWDPGYTF. The CDR3 DNA follows: TGTGCCAGCTCACACGACTGGGATCCTGGCTACACCTTC. This rearrangement joins TRBV18 to TRBJ1-2; D is ambiguous. V lost 4 bases and J lost 7, with 13 bases in between. Germline CDR1 KGHSH, CDR2 LQKENI. The CDR3 length is 13 residues.

Worth noting for this clone: Other DNA sequences in the sample encode the same CDR3. CDR3 region: CASSPRQGTNEKLFF. CDR3 DNA sequence: TGTGCCAGCTCACCGCGACAGGGGACTAATGAAAAACTGTTTTTT. The chain links TRBV18 to TRBJ1-4, with TRBD1 matching 8 bases. Germline CDR1 and CDR2: KGHSH and LQKENI. The CDR3 has 15 amino acids. V lost 3 bases and J lost 2; bases outside the gene matches: 2.

The J gene is TRBJ2-5, the V gene TRBV27, with TRBD2 matching 12 bases. Trimming removed 4 bases from V and 5 bases from J; junction bases left unmatched: 17. CDR3 length: 19 amino acids. Germline CDR1 MNHEY, CDR2 SMNVEV (reference sequence). CDR3 sequence: CASSSIPPRLAGEGETQYF. The DNA for the CDR3 is TGTGCCAGCAGTTCCATTCCACCCAGACTAGCGGGAGAAGGGGAGACCCAGTACTTC.

This clone showed up just once. The CDR3, as DNA: TGTGCCAGCAGTTTGGGACTAGCGCAGTATTTT. It is translated as CASSLGLAQYF. The chain is built from TRBV27 and TRBJ2-3; TRBD2 matches at 8 bases. This CDR3 comprises 11 residues. Unmatched junction bases numbered 0, after V lost 3 bases and J lost 10 bases. Germline CDR1 is MNHEY and CDR2 is SMNVEV (reference sequence).

This clone was recorded once. The chain joins TRBV2 to TRBJ2-7, with 13 positions matching TRBD2. This CDR3 is 17 amino acids long. V was pared by 4 bases and J by 0 bases, with 6 bases of the junction left unmatched. Germline CDR1 SNHLY, CDR2 FYNNEI. CDR3 in DNA: TGTGCCAGCAGTGGGCGGACTAGCGGGGGAACCTCCTACGAGCAGTACTTC. It is translated as CASSGRTSGGTSYEQYF.

The chain carries TRBV21-1 and TRBJ2-3; the listed D gene, TRBD2, was not tested against the DNA. TRBV21-1 is flagged as a pseudogene. The CDR3 totals 17 residues. DNA of the CDR3: TGTGCCAGCAGCAAATGGGGACCGGGACTAGCTCCAGATACGCAGTATTTT. It codes for CASSKWGPGLAPDTQYF.

The chain recombines TRBV5-1 with TRBJ2-1, with 8 bases aligning to TRBD2. This CDR3 region has 16 residues. V lost 0 bases to trimming and J lost 7 bases; unmatched junction nucleotides: 9. From germline, CDR1 is SGHRS and CDR2 YFSETQ. This CDR3 is CASSLDRTSSWNEQFF. CDR3 coding DNA: TGCGCCAGCAGCTTGGACAGGACTAGCAGCTGGAATGAGCAGTTCTTC. Full variable domain (missing parts from reference TRBV5-1 and TRBJ2-1): KAGVTQTPRYLIKTRGQQVTLSCSPISGHRSVSWYQQTPGQGLQFLFEYFSETQRNKGNFPGRFSGRQFSNSRSEMNVSTLELGDSALYLCASSLDRTSSWNEQFFGPGTRLTVL.

This clone showed up just a few times. Other DNA sequences in the sample encode the same CDR3. The V and J genes are TRBV7-9 and TRBJ2-7, with TRBD1 matching over 11 bases. The CDR3 length is 15 residues. Germline V gene data show CDR1 as SEHNR and CDR2 as FQNEAQ (reference sequence). V dropped 5 bases and J dropped 1; count of bases not matched to a gene: 4. CDR3 residues: CASSPGTGGSYEQYF. In DNA form, the CDR3 reads TGTGCCAGCAGCCCCGGGACAGGGGGGTCCTACGAGCAGTACTTC.

V is TRBV6-1 and J is TRBJ1-2, with no clear D. The CDR3 spans 11 residues. Trimming stripped 8 bases from V and 12 bases from J, with 16 bases between. CDR1 MNHNS and CDR2 SASEGT come from the germline V gene. The CDR3 coding sequence is TGTGCCAGCGGAGAGTTGGGTCGGAACACCTTC. The encoded protein is CASGELGRNTF.

This sequence joins TRBV5-1 and TRBJ1-1; 11 bases agree with TRBD1. Germline V gene data show CDR1 as SGHRS and CDR2 as YFSETQ. This CDR3 contains 16 residues. Germline trimming cut 4 bases from V and 0 bases from J; bases unmatched to any gene: 5. CDR3 in DNA: TGCGCCAGCAGCCCTGGACAGGGGGCGATGAACACTGAAGCTTTCTTT. As protein: CASSPGQGAMNTEAFF.

The chain joins TRBV9 to TRBJ1-1; 10 nucleotides align to TRBD1. There are 16 residues in the CDR3. The germline gives CDR1 SGDLS, CDR2 YYNGEE. With 0 bases clipped from V and 3 bases from J, the junction kept 5 bases outside the gene matches. CDR3 nucleotides: TGTGCCAGCAGCGTAGGACAGGGGGCAAAGGACACTGAAGCTTTCTTT. This sequence encodes CASSVGQGAKDTEAFF.

The CDR3 DNA is TGTGCCAGCAGCTTTAACCCGGGCCGCGCCTACGAGCAGTACTTC. This codes for CASSFNPGRAYEQYF. The chain recombines TRBV7-6 with TRBJ2-7; D not certain. The CDR3 extends over 15 amino acids. Trimming cost V 3 bases and J 2 bases, with 14 bases left between them. The germline gives CDR1 SGHVS, CDR2 FNYEAQ.

In its sample, this clone was seen once. The chain is built from TRBV7-6 and TRBJ2-7; 11 nucleotides match TRBD1. Germline values: CDR1 SGHVS, CDR2 FNYEAQ. After removal of 2 bases from V and 1 base from J, the junction contained 4 bases not matched to a gene. The CDR3 is 16 amino acids. CDR3 loop: CASSLSGQGASYEQYF. CDR3 DNA sequence: TGTGCCAGCAGCTTAAGCGGACAGGGGGCATCCTACGAGCAGTACTTC.

V is TRBV7-6 and J is TRBJ2-5; D gene ambiguous. Between the trimmed V and J ends, which lost 5 bases and 8 bases, there was a span of 15 bases. CDR3 size: 13 residues. Germline CDR1 is SGHVS and CDR2 is FNYEAQ. This CDR3 is CASSQSELRTQYF. For the CDR3, the DNA is TGTGCCAGCAGCCAGTCGGAATTAAGAACCCAGTACTTC.

CDR3 in DNA: TGTGCCAGCAGAGGGTCAGGGATGGGCAATCAGCCCCAGCATTTT. Translating gives CASRGSGMGNQPQHF. The chain links TRBV28 to TRBJ1-5, with TRBD1 as a possible D gene (5 bases). CDR1 is MDHEN and CDR2 is SYDVKM in the germline V gene. Between the trimmed V and J ends, which lost 6 bases and 2 bases, there was a span of 14 bases. The CDR3 is made up of 15 amino acids.

J is TRBJ2-1 and V is TRBV7-3, with 14 nucleotides matching TRBD2. The CDR3 is 14 residues long. The germline CDR1 and CDR2 sequences are SGHTA and FQGTGA. Unmatched junction bases numbered 2, after V lost 5 bases and J lost 8 bases. Written as DNA, the CDR3 is TGTGCCAGCAGCGTGGGACTAGCGGGAGATGAGCAGTTCTTC. This sequence encodes CASSVGLAGDEQFF.

The chain carries TRBV30 and TRBJ2-5; 9 bases are shared with TRBD1. Germline loops: CDR1 GTSNPN, CDR2 SVGIG (reference sequence). This CDR3 contains 15 residues. Trimming cost V 0 bases and J 5 bases; bases outside gene matches: 7. The CDR3 here is CAWSVGQGFGETQYF. CDR3 in DNA: TGTGCCTGGAGTGTAGGACAGGGGTTCGGGGAGACCCAGTACTTC.

V and J are TRBV27 and TRBJ1-2; 7 bases fit TRBD1. This CDR3 is built from 13 residues. CDR1 MNHEY and CDR2 SMNVEV come from the germline V gene (reference sequence). V was clipped by 6 bases and J by 5 bases; unmatched bases: 6. The CDR3 here is CASRQTGIYGYTF. In DNA form, the CDR3 reads TGTGCCAGCAGACAGACAGGGATTTATGGCTACACCTTC.

This clone was detected only once. This rearrangement joins TRBV5-4 to TRBJ2-1; D gene uncertain. V dropped 0 bases and J dropped 13 bases, with 8 bases sitting between them. Germline CDR1 SGHNT, CDR2 YYREEE (reference sequence). The CDR3 has 11 residues. The CDR3 region has the DNA TGTGCCAGCAGCTTGGGGCAGATTCAGTTCTTC. Its protein product is CASSLGQIQFF.

V usage is TRBV2 and J usage is TRBJ2-2, with D perhaps assigned TRBD1 or TRBD2 (6 bases each). V was clipped by 7 bases and J by 8 bases, with 14 bases between them. Per the germline V gene, CDR1 is SNHLY and CDR2 is FYNNEI. The length of the CDR3 is 13 residues. The CDR3 DNA reads TGTGCCAGCAATTTCGGGGGCGTGGGGGAGCTGTTTTTT. Amino acids: CASNFGGVGELFF.

V usage is TRBV11-2 and J usage is TRBJ2-3; the D is unclear. This CDR3 is 14 amino acids long. The V end lost 2 bases, the J end lost 2 bases, and 8 bases lay between the germline ends. Germline loops: CDR1 SGHAT, CDR2 FQNNGV. The DNA of the CDR3 is TGTGCCAGCAGCTTATTGGCTCTCACAGATACGCAGTATTTT. As protein: CASSLLALTDTQYF.

The table lists this clone with a count of one. The chain recombines TRBV7-9 with TRBJ2-1; tentative D call: TRBD2 (5 bases). The CDR3 is 14 residues long. The V end was cut by 0 bases, the J end by 6 bases, with 9 bases between. CDR1 and CDR2 from the germline V gene are SEHNR and FQNEAQ (reference sequence). CDR3 DNA: TGTGCCAGCAGCTTAGCGGGAGCTAGCAATGAGCAGTTCTTC. It translates to CASSLAGASNEQFF.

The chain carries TRBV25-1 and TRBJ2-5; the D gene is possibly TRBD1 (6 bases). The DNA end is a closer match to TRBJ2-7, so the J assignment may be wrong. CDR3 length: 17 residues. CDR1 and CDR2 from the germline V gene are MGHDK and SYGVNS. The CDR3 loop is CASSVEGETASSYEQYF. The CDR3 DNA reads as TGTGCCAGCAGTGTTGAGGGGGAGACAGCGAGCTCCTACGAGCAGTACTTC.

V is TRBV27 and J is TRBJ2-3; D remains unclear. Trimming left V 5 bases short and J 2 bases short, with 17 bases between. This CDR3 comprises 16 residues. Germline loops: CDR1 MNHEY, CDR2 SMNVEV (reference sequence). The CDR3 nucleotides are TGTGCCAGCAGTCTCTCCTTAGGCACCTACACAGATACGCAGTATTTT. Its translation: CASSLSLGTYTDTQYF.